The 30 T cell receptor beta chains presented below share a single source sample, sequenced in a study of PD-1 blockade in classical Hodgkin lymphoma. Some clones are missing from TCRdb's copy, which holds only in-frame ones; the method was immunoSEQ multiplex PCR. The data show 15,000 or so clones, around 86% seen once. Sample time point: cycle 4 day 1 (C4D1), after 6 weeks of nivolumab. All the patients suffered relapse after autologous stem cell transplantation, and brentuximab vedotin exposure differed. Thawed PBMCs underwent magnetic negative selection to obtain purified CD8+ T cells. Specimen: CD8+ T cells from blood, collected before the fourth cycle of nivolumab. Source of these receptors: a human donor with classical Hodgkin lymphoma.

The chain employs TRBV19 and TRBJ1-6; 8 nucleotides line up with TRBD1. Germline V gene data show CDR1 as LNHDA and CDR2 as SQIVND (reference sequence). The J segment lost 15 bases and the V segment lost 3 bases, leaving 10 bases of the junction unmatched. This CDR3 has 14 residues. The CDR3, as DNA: TGTGCCAGTAGTATCGGACAGGGACTCACTCTCCTCCACTTT. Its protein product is CASSIGQGLTLLHF.

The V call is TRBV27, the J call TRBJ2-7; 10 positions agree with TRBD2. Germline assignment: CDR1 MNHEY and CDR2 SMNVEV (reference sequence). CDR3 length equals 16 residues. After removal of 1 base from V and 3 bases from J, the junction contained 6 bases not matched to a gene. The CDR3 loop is CASSLFYPSGSYEQYF. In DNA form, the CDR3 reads TGTGCCAGCAGTTTATTTTACCCTAGCGGGAGCTACGAGCAGTACTTC.

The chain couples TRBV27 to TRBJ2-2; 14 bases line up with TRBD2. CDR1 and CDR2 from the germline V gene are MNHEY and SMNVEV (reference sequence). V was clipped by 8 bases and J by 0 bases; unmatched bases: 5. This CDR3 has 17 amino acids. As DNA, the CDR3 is TGTGCCAGCGGACTAGCGGGGGGTTATCCGAACACCGGGGAGCTGTTTTTT. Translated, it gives CASGLAGGYPNTGELFF.

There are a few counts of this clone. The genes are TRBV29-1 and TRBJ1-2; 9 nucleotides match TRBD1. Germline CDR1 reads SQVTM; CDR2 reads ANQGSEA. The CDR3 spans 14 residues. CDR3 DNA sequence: TGCACCCTCGAGGGGACAGGGAGGGACTATGGCTACACCTTC. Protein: CTLEGTGRDYGYTF.

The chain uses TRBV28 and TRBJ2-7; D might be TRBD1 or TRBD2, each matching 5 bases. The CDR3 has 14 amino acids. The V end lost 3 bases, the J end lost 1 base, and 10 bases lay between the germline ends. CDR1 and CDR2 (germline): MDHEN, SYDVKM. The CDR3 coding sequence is TGTGCCAGCAGTTTCCGGGACCGATCCTACGAGCAGTACTTC. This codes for CASSFRDRSYEQYF.

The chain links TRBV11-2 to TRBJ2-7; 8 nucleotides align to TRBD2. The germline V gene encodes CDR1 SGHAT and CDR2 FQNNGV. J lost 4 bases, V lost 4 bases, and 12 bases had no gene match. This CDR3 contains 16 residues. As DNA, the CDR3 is TGTGCCAGCAGCTCAGCCTCCGGGACTAGAAGTTACGAGCAGTACTTC. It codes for CASSSASGTRSYEQYF.

CDR3 residues: CASSLETSYEQYF. The DNA of the CDR3 is TGTGCCAGCAGCTTAGAGACATCCTACGAGCAGTACTTC. This chain connects TRBV13 to TRBJ2-7; D unresolved. The ends were cut back, 1 base at V and 1 base at J, with 5 bases in the middle. The germline gives CDR1 PRHDT, CDR2 FYEKMQ (reference sequence). The CDR3 runs 13 residues.

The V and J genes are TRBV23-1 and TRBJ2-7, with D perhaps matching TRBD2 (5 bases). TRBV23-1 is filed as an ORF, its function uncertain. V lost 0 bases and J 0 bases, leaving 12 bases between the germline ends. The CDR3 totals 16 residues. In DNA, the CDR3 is TGCGCCAGCAGTCAATCGGGAGCTAGGGCCTCCTACGAGCAGTACTTC. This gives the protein CASSQSGARASYEQYF.

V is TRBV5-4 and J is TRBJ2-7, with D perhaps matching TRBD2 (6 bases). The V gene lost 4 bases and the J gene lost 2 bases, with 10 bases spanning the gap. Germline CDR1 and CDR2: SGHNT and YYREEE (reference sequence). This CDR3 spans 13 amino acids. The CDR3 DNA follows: TGTGCCAGCAGCGCGGGACCTCCCTACGAGCAGTACTTC. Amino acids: CASSAGPPYEQYF.

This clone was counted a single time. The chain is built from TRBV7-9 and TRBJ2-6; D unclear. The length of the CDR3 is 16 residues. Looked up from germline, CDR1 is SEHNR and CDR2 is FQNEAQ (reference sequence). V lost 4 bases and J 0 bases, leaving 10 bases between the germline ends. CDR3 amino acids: CASSSSPHSGANVLTF. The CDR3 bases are TGTGCCAGCAGCTCCTCACCTCACTCTGGGGCCAACGTCCTGACTTTC.

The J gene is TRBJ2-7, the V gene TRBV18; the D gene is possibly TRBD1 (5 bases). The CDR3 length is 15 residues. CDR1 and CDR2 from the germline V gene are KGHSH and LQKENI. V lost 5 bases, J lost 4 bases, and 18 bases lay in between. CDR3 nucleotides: TGTGCCAGCTCAAAGACAGTCGGCCACTTTTACGAGCAGTACTTC. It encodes CASSKTVGHFYEQYF.

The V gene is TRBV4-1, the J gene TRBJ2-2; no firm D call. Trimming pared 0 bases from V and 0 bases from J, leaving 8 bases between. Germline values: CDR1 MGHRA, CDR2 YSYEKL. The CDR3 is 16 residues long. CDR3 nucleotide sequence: TGCGCCAGCAGCCAAGACAGGACCGCGAACACCGGGGAGCTGTTTTTT. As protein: CASSQDRTANTGELFF.

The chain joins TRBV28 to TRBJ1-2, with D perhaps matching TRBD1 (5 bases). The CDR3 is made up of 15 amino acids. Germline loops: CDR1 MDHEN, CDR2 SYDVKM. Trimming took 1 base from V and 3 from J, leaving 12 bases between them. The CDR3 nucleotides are TGTGCCAGCAGTTTATCTGCCCAGGGTGACTATGGCTACACCTTC. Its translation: CASSLSAQGDYGYTF.

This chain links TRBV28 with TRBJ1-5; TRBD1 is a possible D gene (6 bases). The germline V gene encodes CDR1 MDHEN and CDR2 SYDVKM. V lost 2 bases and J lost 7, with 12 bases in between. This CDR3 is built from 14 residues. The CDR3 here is CASSLQGIGQPQHF. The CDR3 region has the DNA TGTGCCAGCAGTTTACAGGGGATCGGGCAGCCCCAGCATTTT. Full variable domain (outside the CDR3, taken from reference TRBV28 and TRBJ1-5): DVKVTQSSRYLVKRTGEKVFLECVQDMDHENMFWYRQDPGLGLRLIYFSYDVKMKEKGDIPEGYSVSREKKERFSLILESASTNQTSMYLCASSLQGIGQPQHFGDGTRLSIL.

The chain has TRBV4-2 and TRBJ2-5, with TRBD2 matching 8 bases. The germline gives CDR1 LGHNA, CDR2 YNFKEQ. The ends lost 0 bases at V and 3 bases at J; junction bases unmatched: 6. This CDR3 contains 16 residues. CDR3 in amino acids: CASSQDGLAREETQYF. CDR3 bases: TGTGCCAGCAGCCAAGACGGACTAGCTAGGGAAGAGACCCAGTACTTC.

CDR3 DNA sequence: TGTGCCAGCAGTTACCGACTAGCGGGAGCCAATGAGCAGTTCTTC. As protein: CASSYRLAGANEQFF. The rearrangement joins TRBV28 to TRBJ2-1; 12 bases match TRBD2. CDR3 length equals 15 residues. Germline values: CDR1 MDHEN, CDR2 SYDVKM. After removal of 4 bases from V and 6 bases from J, the junction contained 4 bases not matched to a gene.

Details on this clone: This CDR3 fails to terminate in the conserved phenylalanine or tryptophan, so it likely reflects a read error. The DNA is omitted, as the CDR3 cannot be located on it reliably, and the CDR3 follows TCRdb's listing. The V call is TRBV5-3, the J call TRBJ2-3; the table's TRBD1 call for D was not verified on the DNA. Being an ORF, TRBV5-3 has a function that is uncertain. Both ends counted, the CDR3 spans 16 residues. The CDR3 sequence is CARSMLDRGRVGPPED.

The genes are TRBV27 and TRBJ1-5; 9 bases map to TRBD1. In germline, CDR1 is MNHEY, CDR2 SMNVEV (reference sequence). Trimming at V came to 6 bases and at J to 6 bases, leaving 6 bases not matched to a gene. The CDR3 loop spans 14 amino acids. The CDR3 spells CASRQTGGTQPQHF. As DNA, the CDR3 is TGTGCCAGCAGACAAACAGGGGGCACTCAGCCCCAGCATTTT.

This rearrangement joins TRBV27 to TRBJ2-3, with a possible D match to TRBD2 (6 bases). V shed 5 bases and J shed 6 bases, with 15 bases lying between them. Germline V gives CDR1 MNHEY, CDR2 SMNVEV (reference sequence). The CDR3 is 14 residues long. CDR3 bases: TGTGCCAGCAGTGCTGGCGGGACGTGGGATACGCAGTATTTT. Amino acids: CASSAGGTWDTQYF.

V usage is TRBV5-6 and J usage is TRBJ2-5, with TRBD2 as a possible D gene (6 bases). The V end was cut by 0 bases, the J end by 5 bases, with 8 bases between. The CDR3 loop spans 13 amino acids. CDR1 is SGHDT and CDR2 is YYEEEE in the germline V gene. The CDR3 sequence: CASSLAGDETQYF. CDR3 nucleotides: TGTGCCAGCAGCTTGGCGGGGGATGAGACCCAGTACTTC.

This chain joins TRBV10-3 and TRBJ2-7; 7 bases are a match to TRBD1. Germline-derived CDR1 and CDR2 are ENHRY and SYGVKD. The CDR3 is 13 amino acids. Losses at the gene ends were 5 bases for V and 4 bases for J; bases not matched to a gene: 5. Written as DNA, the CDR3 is TGTGCCATCAGTTGGGGACAGTCGTACGAGCAGTACTTC. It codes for CAISWGQSYEQYF.

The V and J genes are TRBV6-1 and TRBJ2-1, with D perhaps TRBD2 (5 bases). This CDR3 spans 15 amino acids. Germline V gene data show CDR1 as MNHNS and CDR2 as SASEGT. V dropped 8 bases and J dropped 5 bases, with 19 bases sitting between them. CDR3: CASVRVSGLNNEQFF. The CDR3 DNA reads TGTGCCAGCGTGAGGGTTTCTGGCCTTAACAATGAGCAGTTCTTC.

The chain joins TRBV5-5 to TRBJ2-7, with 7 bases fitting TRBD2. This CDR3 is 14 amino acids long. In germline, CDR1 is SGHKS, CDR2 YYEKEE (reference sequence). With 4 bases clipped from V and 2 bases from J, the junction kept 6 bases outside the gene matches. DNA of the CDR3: TGTGCCAGCAGCCCTTGGGACTACCCCTACGAGCAGTACTTC. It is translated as CASSPWDYPYEQYF. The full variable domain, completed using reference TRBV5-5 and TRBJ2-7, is DAGVTQSPTHLIKTRGQQVTLRCSPISGHKSVSWYQQVLGQGPQFIFQYYEKEERGRGNFPDRFSARQFPNYSSELNVNALLLGDSALYLCASSPWDYPYEQYFGPGTRLTVT.

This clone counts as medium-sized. CDR3 protein: CASSWPGQWFNSPLHF. The CDR3 DNA sequence: TGTGCCAGCAGTTGGCCGGGACAGTGGTTCAATTCACCCCTCCACTTT. The chain uses TRBV2 and TRBJ1-6; the match to TRBD1 covers 7 bases. This CDR3 comprises 16 residues. V was pared by 5 bases and J by 7 bases, with 11 bases of the junction left unmatched. Looked up from germline, CDR1 is SNHLY and CDR2 is FYNNEI.

The CDR3 DNA sequence: TGTGCCAGCAGCTTCGTGCCCGGGACTAGCGGTAAGAATGAGCAGTTCTTC. This sequence encodes CASSFVPGTSGKNEQFF. V usage is TRBV7-9 and J usage is TRBJ2-1, with 11 bases identical to TRBD2. With V trimmed by 3 bases and J by 7 bases, 11 bases remained unmatched. This CDR3 comprises 17 residues. The V gene's germline CDR1 is SEHNR and CDR2 FQNEAQ (reference sequence).

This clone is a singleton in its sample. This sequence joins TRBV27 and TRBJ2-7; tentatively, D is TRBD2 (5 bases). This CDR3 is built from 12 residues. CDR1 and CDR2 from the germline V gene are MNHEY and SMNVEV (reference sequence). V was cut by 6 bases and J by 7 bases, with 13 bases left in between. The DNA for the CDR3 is TGTGCCAGCAGCTCCAGCCGACTAGAGCAGTACTTC. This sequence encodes CASSSSRLEQYF.

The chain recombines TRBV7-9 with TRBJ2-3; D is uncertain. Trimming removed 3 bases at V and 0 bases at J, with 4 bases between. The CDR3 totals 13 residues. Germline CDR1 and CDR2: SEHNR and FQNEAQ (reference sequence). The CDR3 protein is CASSFPSTDTQYF. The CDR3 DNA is TGTGCCAGCAGCTTTCCTAGCACAGATACGCAGTATTTT.

The CDR3 loop is CASSLSTGSGYTF. CDR3 bases: TGTGCCAGCAGTTTAAGTACAGGGAGCGGCTACACCTTC. The chain combines TRBV28 with TRBJ1-2, with D possibly TRBD1 on 6 matching bases. V was cut by 2 bases and J by 8 bases, with 12 bases left in between. The CDR3 runs to 13 residues. CDR1 and CDR2 (germline): MDHEN, SYDVKM.

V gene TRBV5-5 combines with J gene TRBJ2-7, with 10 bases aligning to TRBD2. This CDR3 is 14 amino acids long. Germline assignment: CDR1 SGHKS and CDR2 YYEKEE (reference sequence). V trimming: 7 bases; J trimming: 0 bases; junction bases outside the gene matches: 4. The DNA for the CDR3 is TGTGCCAGCGATAAGCGGGAGGGCTCCTACGAGCAGTACTTC. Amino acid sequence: CASDKREGSYEQYF.

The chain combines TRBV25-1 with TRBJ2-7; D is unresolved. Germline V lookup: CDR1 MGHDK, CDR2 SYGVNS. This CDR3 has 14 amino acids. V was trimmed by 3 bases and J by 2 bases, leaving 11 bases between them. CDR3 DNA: TGTGCCAGCAGTGAGATCGGAGAGACCTACGAGCAGTACTTC. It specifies CASSEIGETYEQYF.